This is a list of T cell receptor beta chains from one sample in a study of cytomegalovirus exposure and HLA in healthy donors. The data were produced by immunoSEQ multiplex PCR, yet TCRdb's version contains in-frame clones alone and is incomplete. The sample consists of about 190,000 clones, roughly 77% of them appearing once. The sample was PBMCs. Every receptor here comes from a man younger than 40 in good health and CMV-seropositive. The CDR3 runs from the conserved cysteine through the conserved F or W. Fields, in order: V gene, J gene, D gene, CDR3 DNA, CDR3 protein. D genes are given only for firm matches.

>TRBV25-1|TRBJ2-2|.
TGTGCCAGCAGTGAATCGGGGGAGTGGGTCACCGGGGAGCTGTTTTTT
CASSESGEWVTGELFF
>TRBV7-2|TRBJ1-6|TRBD1
TGTGCCAGCAGCTTAGGACAGGGAGGTTCACCCCTCCACTTT
CASSLGQGGSPLHF
>TRBV29-1|TRBJ1-1|TRBD1
TGCAGCGTTCTCCTGACAGGGGCCTGGGACACTGAAGCTTTCTTT
CSVLLTGAWDTEAFF
>TRBV9|TRBJ2-7|.
TGTGCCAGCAGCGTGGGGGCTCCGGGCGAGCAGTACTTC
CASSVGAPGEQYF
>TRBV7-2|TRBJ2-5|.
TGTGCCAGCAGCTTATCAGGGGGGCAAGAGACCCAGTACTTC
CASSLSGGQETQYF
>TRBV2|TRBJ2-1|TRBD2
TGTGCCAGCGGGTCGGACAGGCAAATACTTAGCGGGAGAGGTCCGTTCTTC
CASGSDRQILSGRGPFF
>TRBV4-3|TRBJ2-2|TRBD2
TGCGCCAGCAGCCATGACCGGGCCGGCGGGGGGGGGATAAACACCGGGGAGCTGTTTTTT
CASSHDRAGGGGINTGELFF
>TRBV4-2|TRBJ2-7|TRBD2
TGTGCCAGCAGCCCTTCGGGGGGGATCTACGAGCAGTACTTC
CASSPSGGIYEQYF
>TRBV18|TRBJ2-5|TRBD2
TGTGCCAGCTCACCACCGATAGCGGGAACTGGTGGGACCCAGTACTTC
CASSPPIAGTGGTQYF
>TRBV30|TRBJ1-5|.
TGTGCCTGGAGCCAACTACAGGGCAATCAGCCCCAGCATTTT
CAWSQLQGNQPQHF
>TRBV29-1|TRBJ2-2|TRBD1
TGCAGCGTTGAAGAAGGCCAGGGGGCGGCCGGGGAGCTGTTTTTT
CSVEEGQGAAGELFF
>TRBV7-2|TRBJ1-2|.
TGTGCCAGCAGCCCCGGGGAGGGCTACACCTTC
CASSPGEGYTF
>TRBV19|TRBJ1-1|TRBD1
TGTGCCAGTAGTACTCCAAGGACAGGGATAAAAGAAGCTTTCTTT
CASSTPRTGIKEAFF
>TRBV6-1|TRBJ2-3|.
TGTGCCAGCAGTGAACGCCGGGGGATCACAGATACGCAGTATTTT
CASSERRGITDTQYF
>TRBV7-3|TRBJ2-3|TRBD1
TGTGCCAGCAGCCCATTACCTTCTTTCCGGACAGGTAGCACAGATACGCAGTATTTT
CASSPLPSFRTGSTDTQYF
>TRBV18|TRBJ1-4|.
TGTGCCAGCTCACCACGCGGGACCATTAATGAAAAACTGTTTTTT
CASSPRGTINEKLFF
>TRBV30|TRBJ1-3|.
TGTGCCTGGAGTGCCTCAAACACCATATATTTT
CAWSASNTIYF
>TRBV7-2|TRBJ2-1|.
TGTGCCAGCAGCCCTTACAATGAGCAGTTCTTC
CASSPYNEQFF
>TRBV7-8|TRBJ2-2|TRBD2
TGTGCCAGCAGCTTAGGTGCGGCGGGGGGGAATCACGGGGAGCTGTTTTTT
CASSLGAAGGNHGELFF
>TRBV28|TRBJ1-2|.
TGTGCCAGCAGTTCCCGACGGGGAAGGACTGGCTACACCTTC
CASSSRRGRTGYTF